This passage covers 20 T cell receptor beta chains from one sample sequenced in a study of blood T cell repertoires in COVID-19. Assay used: immunoSEQ multiplex PCR; TCRdb lists only in-frame clones, some missing. The table lists around 180,000 clones, roughly 77% of them singletons, with about a sixth in the top ten. The sequenced sample consisted of PBMCs or T cells enriched from blood (not recorded which). The source of these receptors is a woman aged 45-59 years with acute COVID-19.

With regard to this clone: Within the sample, other DNA sequences also encode this same CDR3. The V gene is TRBV12-3 or TRBV12-4, the J gene TRBJ2-3, with D unresolved. V dropped 5 bases and J dropped 0 bases, with 3 bases sitting between them. The CDR3 consists of 12 residues. The CDR3: CASSLSTDTQYF. CDR3 coding DNA: TGTGCCAGCAGTCTTAGCACAGATACGCAGTATTTT.

The chain joins TRBV5-6 to TRBJ2-7, with TRBD1 as a possible D gene (6 bases). V gave up 4 bases and J gave up 0 bases, with 11 bases separating them. The CDR3 covers 14 residues. In germline, CDR1 is SGHDT, CDR2 YYEEEE. The CDR3 nucleotides are TGTGCCAGCAGCCAGGGGCCAAACTCCTACGAGCAGTACGTC. It translates to CASSQGPNSYEQYV.

This chain links TRBV28 with TRBJ2-2, with 8 bases aligning to TRBD2. In germline, CDR1 is MDHEN, CDR2 SYDVKM. J was trimmed by 4 bases and V by 4 bases; bases with no gene match: 5. The CDR3 is 15 amino acids. CDR3 amino acids: CASSSGGASTGELFF. The CDR3 DNA reads as TGTGCCAGCAGTTCGGGGGGGGCGTCCACCGGGGAGCTGTTTTTT. Drawing the rest from reference TRBV28 and TRBJ2-2, the complete variable domain is DVKVTQSSRYLVKRTGEKVFLECVQDMDHENMFWYRQDPGLGLRLIYFSYDVKMKEKGDIPEGYSVSREKKERFSLILESASTNQTSMYLCASSSGGASTGELFFGEGSRLTVL.

This clone turned up a few times. The gene calls are TRBV27 and TRBJ1-2; 10 bases match TRBD1. The V gene's germline CDR1 is MNHEY and CDR2 SMNVEV (reference sequence). V shed 4 bases, J shed 3 bases, and the junction held 29 bases outside the gene matches. The CDR3 has 23 amino acids. The CDR3 loop is CASSSPPGRGRDRGYRLHYGYTF. The DNA of the CDR3 is TGTGCCAGCAGTTCCCCGCCCGGCCGGGGCCGGGACAGGGGTTATCGGCTACACTATGGCTACACCTTC.

The genes are TRBV28 and TRBJ1-6; D gene uncertain. The germline CDR1 and CDR2 sequences are MDHEN and SYDVKM. This CDR3 is 12 amino acids long. Deletions cut 9 bases from V and 7 bases from J, with 10 bases between. This CDR3 reads CASRGQNSPLHF. CDR3 DNA sequence: TGTGCCAGTAGAGGTCAGAATTCACCCCTCCACTTT.

This clone was found a few times. This rearrangement joins TRBV7-6 to TRBJ1-5, with 9 nucleotides matching TRBD1. The CDR3 has 15 residues. The germline V gene has CDR1 SGHVS and CDR2 FNYEAQ. Trimming cost V 1 base and J 11 bases; bases outside gene matches: 9. CDR3 residues: CASSLGTGASESQHF. CDR3 nucleotides: TGTGCCAGCAGCTTAGGGACAGGGGCTTCAGAGTCCCAGCATTTT.

This chain joins TRBV2 and TRBJ2-1, with TRBD1 identical over 7 bases. The CDR3 consists of 15 residues. Trimming removed 7 bases from V and 0 bases from J; junction bases left unmatched: 6. Germline V gives CDR1 SNHLY, CDR2 FYNNEI. The CDR3 region has the DNA TGTGCCAGCAACCCCCGGGACAGCTCCTACAATGAGCAGTTCTTC. Translated, it gives CASNPRDSSYNEQFF.

This clone showed up just a few times. The genes are TRBV24-1 and TRBJ2-1, with 7 bases lining up with TRBD1. The ends lost 5 bases at V and 5 bases at J; junction bases unmatched: 2. Germline CDR1 is KGHDR and CDR2 is SFDVKD. This CDR3 is built from 13 residues. CDR3 DNA: TGTGCCACCAGTGGGGACAGCGACAATGAGCAGTTCTTC. Its protein is CATSGDSDNEQFF.

V gene TRBV6-1 combines with J gene TRBJ2-7; no firm D call. This CDR3 comprises 14 residues. Trimming took off 3 bases at V and 7 bases at J, with 16 bases between the two ends. Germline V gives CDR1 MNHNS, CDR2 SASEGT. In DNA, the CDR3 is TGTGCCAGCAGTGATTCCCCCTGGCTCGGGGAGCAGTACGTC. This codes for CASSDSPWLGEQYV.

The chain links TRBV4-3 to TRBJ1-1; TRBD1 aligns across 8 bases. The CDR3 is made up of 15 amino acids. V gave up 5 bases and J gave up 5 bases; unmatched junction bases: 10. CDR1 is LGHNA, CDR2 YSLEER, per germline. The CDR3 bases are TGCGCCAGCAGCAGGGGGACAGGAAAAGGAACTGAAGCTTTCTTT. Translation: CASSRGTGKGTEAFF.

The chain employs TRBV11-2 and TRBJ1-2, with D unclear. There are 13 residues in the CDR3. Germline CDR1 reads SGHAT; CDR2 reads FQNNGV. The V end lost 1 base, the J end lost 4 bases, and 7 bases lay between the germline ends. The CDR3 region is CASSLGYTYGYTF. CDR3 nucleotides: TGTGCCAGCAGCTTAGGTTACACCTATGGCTACACCTTC.

The rearrangement joins TRBV5-5 to TRBJ1-2; possibly TRBD1 for D (6 bases). Germline CDR1 is SGHKS and CDR2 is YYEKEE (reference sequence). The V and J ends lost 4 bases and 3 bases respectively, with 16 bases between them. The CDR3 is 15 amino acids. The CDR3 here is CASSPQFQGYYGYTF. The CDR3 bases are TGTGCCAGCAGCCCACAATTCCAGGGGTACTATGGCTACACCTTC.

The CDR3 region has the DNA TGCGCCAGCTCCGCTACTTCCTACAATGAGCAGTTCTTC. Protein product: CASSATSYNEQFF. This chain uses TRBV5-1 with TRBJ2-1, with D unclear. Between the trimmed V and J ends, which lost 7 bases and 1 base, there was a span of 9 bases. Germline V gives CDR1 SGHRS, CDR2 YFSETQ. The CDR3 sequence is 13 residues long. Looking up the rest from reference TRBV5-1 and TRBJ2-1 gives the full variable domain: KAGVTQTPRYLIKTRGQQVTLSCSPISGHRSVSWYQQTPGQGLQFLFEYFSETQRNKGNFPGRFSGRQFSNSRSEMNVSTLELGDSALYLCASSATSYNEQFFGPGTRLTVL.

A few counts support this clone. The V call is TRBV30, the J call TRBJ1-1; D is undetermined. Germline V gene data show CDR1 as GTSNPN and CDR2 as SVGIG (reference sequence). The CDR3 runs to 13 residues. V was shortened by 4 bases and J by 0 bases, with 9 bases between the two germline ends. The chain's CDR3 is CAWTVGMNTEAFF. The DNA for the CDR3 is TGTGCCTGGACTGTGGGCATGAACACTGAAGCTTTCTTT.

The sample holds a few counts of this clone. The chain has TRBV15 and TRBJ1-5, with no clear D. The V gene lost 0 bases and the J gene lost 6 bases, with 15 bases spanning the gap. The CDR3 contains 16 residues. Germline V CDR1 and CDR2: LNHNV, YYDKDF (reference sequence). For the CDR3, the DNA is TGTGCCACCAGCAGAGATTGGGGAGGACGGGGTCAGCCCCAGCATTTT. It specifies CATSRDWGGRGQPQHF.

The chain uses TRBV19 and TRBJ1-4; unclear D gene. The CDR3 is 14 amino acids. V lost 5 bases, J lost 6 bases, and 13 bases lay in between. Germline V lookup: CDR1 LNHDA, CDR2 SQIVND (reference sequence). The CDR3: CASSPSPGYEKLFF. The DNA of the CDR3 is TGTGCCAGTAGTCCCTCCCCCGGGTATGAAAAACTGTTTTTT.

This clone was found a few times. The V gene is TRBV3-1 (or the pseudogene TRBV3-2), the J gene TRBJ1-2; the D gene is possibly TRBD1 (5 bases). Per germline, CDR1 LGHDT and CDR2 YNNKEL (reference sequence). Between the trimmed V and J ends, which lost 0 bases and 8 bases, there was a span of 13 bases. This CDR3 has 14 amino acids. In DNA form, the CDR3 reads TGTGCCAGCAGCCAAGAAGGGGATTTCAGGGGCTACACCTTC. Encoded protein: CASSQEGDFRGYTF.

The chain links TRBV4-3 to TRBJ1-4; TRBD1 matches at 7 bases. Germline assignment: CDR1 LGHNA and CDR2 YSLEER. V lost 1 base, J lost 12 bases, and 14 bases stayed unmatched. The CDR3 has 16 amino acids. The CDR3 sequence: CASSQVEGQESIELFF. In DNA form, the CDR3 reads TGCGCCAGCAGCCAAGTAGAAGGACAGGAGAGCATTGAACTGTTTTTT.

This clone was observed a few times. This chain joins TRBV7-8 and TRBJ2-3, with 9 bases lining up with TRBD2. Germline CDR1 SGHVS, CDR2 FQNEAQ. Losses at the gene ends were 2 bases for V and 2 bases for J; bases not matched to a gene: 2. The CDR3 runs 15 residues. The CDR3 is CASSLLAGATDTQYF. CDR3 nucleotide sequence: TGTGCCAGCAGCTTATTAGCGGGGGCCACAGATACGCAGTATTTT.

The chain joins TRBV27 to TRBJ2-7; the D is unclear. The CDR3 is made up of 11 amino acids. CDR1 is MNHEY, CDR2 SMNVEV, per germline (reference sequence). With 5 bases removed from V and 6 bases from J, the gap between germline ends came to 8 bases. CDR3 sequence: CASSPRIEQYV. In DNA, the CDR3 is TGTGCCAGCAGTCCCAGGATCGAGCAGTACGTC.